This T cell receptor (beta chain) originates from a study of beta chain features in type 1 diabetes. Study observations and caveats: Patients and controls would share equally any PCR tilt toward shorter templates. For type 1 diabetes patients, VDJ junctions showed fewer insertions and more deletions. Since sequencing was performed on cDNA, cells with high TCR expression could be over-represented.

Germline-derived CDR1 and CDR2 are SGHTA and FQGNSA. This CDR3 contains 17 residues. The trim removed 1 base at V and 12 bases at J, leaving 14 bases unmatched. Sorted CD4+ subsets: naive, central memory, regulatory, stem cell-like memory (CD45RO/CCR7/CD25/CD127/CD95/CD27 panel). Expressed TCRB transcripts got sequenced, as all isolated RNA was reverse transcribed. This table comes from immunoSEQ multiplex PCR, and its TCRdb copy is limited to in-frame clones, with some not included. The sample has hundreds of thousands of clones, approximately 15% seen once. A note on this clone: The antigen is unknown.

The clonotype comes from a man aged 25 to 40 in good health. The V and J genes are TRBV7-2 and TRBJ2-2; 10 bases match TRBD1. Sequenced input: central memory CD4+ T cells from blood. In DNA, the CDR3 is TGTGCCAGCAGCTTAGAACGATCCATCCGGACAGGGGGAAAGCTGTTTTTT. Translated: CASSLERSIRTGGKLFF.